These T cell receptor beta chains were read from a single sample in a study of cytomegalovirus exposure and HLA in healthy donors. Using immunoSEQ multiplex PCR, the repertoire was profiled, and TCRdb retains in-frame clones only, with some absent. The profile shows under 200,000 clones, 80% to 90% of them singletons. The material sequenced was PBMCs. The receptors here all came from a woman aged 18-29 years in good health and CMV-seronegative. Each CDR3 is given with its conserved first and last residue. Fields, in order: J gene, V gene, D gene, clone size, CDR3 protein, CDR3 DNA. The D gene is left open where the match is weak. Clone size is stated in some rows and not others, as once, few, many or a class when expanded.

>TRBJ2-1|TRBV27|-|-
CASSSPSPYNEQFF
TGTGCCAGCAGTTCTCCCTCCCCCTACAATGAGCAGTTCTTC
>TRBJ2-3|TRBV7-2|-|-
CASSSSTDTQYF
TGTGCCAGCAGCTCTTCCACAGATACGCAGTATTTT
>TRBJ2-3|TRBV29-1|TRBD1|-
CSVDQVTGDRTDTQYF
TGCAGCGTTGATCAGGTGACAGGGGACCGCACAGATACGCAGTATTTT
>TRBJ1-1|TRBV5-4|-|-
CASSPLRLEGHTEAFF
TGTGCCAGCAGCCCTCTTAGGTTGGAGGGACACACTGAAGCTTTCTTT
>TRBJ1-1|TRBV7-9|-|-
CASSLGRGGAFF
TGTGCCAGCAGCTTAGGGCGGGGAGGAGCTTTCTTT
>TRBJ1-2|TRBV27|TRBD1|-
CASVDRGDYGYTF
TGTGCCAGTGTGGACAGGGGCGACTATGGCTACACCTTC
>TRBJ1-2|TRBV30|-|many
CAWSLSAGYTF
TGTGCCTGGAGTCTCAGTGCCGGCTACACCTTC
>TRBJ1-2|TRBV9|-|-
CASSYTVRANYGYTF
TGTGCCAGCAGCTATACCGTCCGAGCTAACTATGGCTACACCTTC
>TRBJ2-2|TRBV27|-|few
CASTHPAGSTGELFF
TGTGCCAGCACCCATCCCGCGGGTTCCACCGGGGAGCTGTTTTTT
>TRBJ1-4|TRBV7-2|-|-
CASSPGTRGKKLFF
TGTGCCAGCAGCCCCGGGACAAGGGGGAAAAAACTGTTTTTT
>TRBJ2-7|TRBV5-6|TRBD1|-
CASSPPTGSPYEQYF
TGTGCCAGCAGCCCCCCGACAGGGTCTCCCTACGAGCAGTACTTC
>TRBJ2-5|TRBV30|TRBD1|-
CAWSGGQGRQETQYF
TGTGCCTGGAGTGGGGGACAGGGTCGGCAAGAGACCCAGTACTTC
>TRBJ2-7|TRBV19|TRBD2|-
CASSTSSGGYEQYF
TGTGCCAGTAGTACCTCTAGCGGGGGGTACGAGCAGTACTTC
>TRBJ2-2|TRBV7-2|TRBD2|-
CASSTGTSGRAPRTGELFF
TGTGCCAGCAGCACCGGGACTAGCGGGAGGGCCCCGAGAACCGGGGAGCTGTTTTTT
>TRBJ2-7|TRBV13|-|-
CASSLGGQGFPYEQYF
TGTGCCAGCAGCTTAGGAGGGCAGGGGTTCCCCTACGAGCAGTACTTC
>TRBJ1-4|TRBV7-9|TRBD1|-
CASSVGQGTNEKLFF
TGTGCCAGCAGCGTGGGACAGGGGACTAATGAAAAACTGTTTTTT
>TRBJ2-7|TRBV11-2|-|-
CASSLAKDSREQYF
TGTGCCAGCAGCTTAGCCAAGGACAGCCGGGAGCAGTACTTC
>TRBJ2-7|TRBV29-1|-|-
CSVEEQTPYEQYF
TGCAGCGTTGAAGAACAAACCCCCTACGAGCAGTACTTC
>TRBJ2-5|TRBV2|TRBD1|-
CASRQPLGTGDGRQETQYF
TGTGCCAGCAGGCAGCCACTCGGGACAGGGGATGGAAGGCAAGAGACCCAGTACTTC
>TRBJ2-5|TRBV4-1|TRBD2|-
CASSNRGLAGEETQYF
TGCGCCAGCAGCAACCGGGGACTAGCGGGAGAAGAGACCCAGTACTTC
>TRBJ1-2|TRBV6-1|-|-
CASGGGYTF
TGTGCCAGCGGGGGGGGCTACACCTTC
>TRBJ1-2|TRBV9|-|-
CASSLQEDSYYGYTF
TGTGCCAGCAGCCTCCAAGAGGACAGCTACTATGGCTACACCTTC
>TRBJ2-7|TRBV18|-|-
CASSPPQDSYEQYF
TGTGCCAGCTCACCCCCCCAGGACTCCTACGAGCAGTACTTC
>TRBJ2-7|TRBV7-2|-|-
CASSLGRASIFLYEQYF
TGTGCCAGCAGCTTGGGCAGGGCAAGCATCTTTCTCTACGAGCAGTACTTC
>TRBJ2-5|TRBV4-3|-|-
CASSQDNLAQETQYF
TGCGCCAGCAGCCAAGATAATTTAGCCCAAGAGACCCAGTACTTC
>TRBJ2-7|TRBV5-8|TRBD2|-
CASSMAMGTSLREQYF
TGTGCCAGCAGCATGGCTATGGGGACTAGCCTACGCGAGCAGTACTTC
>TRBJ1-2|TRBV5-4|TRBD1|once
CASSLSTGGWDGYTF
TGTGCCAGCAGCTTATCGACAGGGGGTTGGGATGGCTACACCTTC
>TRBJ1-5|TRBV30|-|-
CAWSRYSIYQPQHF
TGTGCCTGGAGTCGCTATTCTATTTATCAGCCCCAGCATTTT
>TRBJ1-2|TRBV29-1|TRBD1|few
CSAWDRSLGGYTF
TGCAGCGCATGGGACAGGTCTCTAGGAGGCTACACCTTC
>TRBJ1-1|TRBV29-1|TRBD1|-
CSVEDPGQGYTEAFF
TGCAGCGTTGAGGACCCTGGACAGGGGTACACTGAAGCTTTCTTT
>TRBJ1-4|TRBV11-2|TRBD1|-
CASSSYTGEDEKLFF
TGTGCCAGCAGCTCTTACACAGGGGAGGACGAAAAACTGTTTTTT
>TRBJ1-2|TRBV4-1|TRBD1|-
CASSQAGTGVPYGYTF
TGCGCCAGCAGCCAGGCCGGGACAGGGGTGCCTTATGGCTACACCTTC
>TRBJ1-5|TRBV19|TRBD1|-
CASAGTGDNQPQHF
TGTGCCAGTGCGGGGACAGGGGACAATCAGCCCCAGCATTTT
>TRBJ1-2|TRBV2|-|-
CASMDQGIYGYTF
TGTGCCAGCATGGACCAGGGAATCTATGGCTACACCTTC
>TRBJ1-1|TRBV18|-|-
CASSIDRREAFF
TGTGCCAGCTCCATAGACAGGCGTGAAGCTTTCTTT
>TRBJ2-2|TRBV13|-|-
CASSHIEAGNTGELFF
TGTGCCAGCAGCCACATAGAAGCGGGTAACACCGGGGAGCTGTTTTTT
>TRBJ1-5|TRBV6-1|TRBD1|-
CASSAWTGANQPQHF
TGTGCCAGCAGTGCCTGGACAGGAGCCAATCAGCCCCAGCATTTT